Detailed here is one T cell receptor beta chain. The antigen remains undetermined. The donors were all healthy and Caucasian. These data come from a study of identical twins. Findings and caveats of the study: Cord blood's abundant beta clonotypes had fewer insertions, unlike memory repertoires. It was cross-sectional statistical analysis, not following the same donors, that the conclusions relied on.

Each CDR3 protein gets one entry after TCRdb re-called the 5' RACE reads with MiXCR. Of fewer than 250,000 distinct CDR3 sequences detected, 7.5% appear once; the ten largest clones hold around 1.8%. V gave up 6 bases and J gave up 4 bases, with 13 bases separating them. The length of the CDR3 is 15 residues. Germline CDR1 reads SNHLY; CDR2 reads FYNNEI. Separately, the same data were catalogued under a study of yellow fever vaccine responses in identical twins.

The sample was memory (CD45RO+) T cells sorted from blood. The receptor was derived from a woman younger than 30 in good health. The J gene is TRBJ2-6, the V gene TRBV2; D tentatively reads TRBD1 or TRBD2 (6 bases each). The CDR3 region has the DNA TGTGCCAGCAGGATGGGGGGCTCCGGGGCCAACGTCCTGACTTTC. It yields the protein CASRMGGSGANVLTF.